Detailed here is one T cell receptor beta chain. Its antigen has not been determined. The junction shows a germline mismatch at one end, possibly a read error. The donors were 40 or so Caucasian individuals from Russia, aged roughly 6 to 100 years, who were systemically healthy. Approximately 10 milliliters of peripheral blood were collected from each donor into EDTA-treated Vacutainer tubes. Ficoll-Paque density-gradient centrifugation was used to isolate PBMCs, with at least 7 million obtained per sample. Trizol reagent was used to extract total RNA from PBMCs, with at least 6 micrograms per sample. Naive CD45RAhigh/CD27high T cell percentages were measured by flow cytometry on a PBMC aliquot from every donor. These data belong to a study of blood T cells in healthy people across ages (dated by TCRdb to between 2015 and 2016). For the wider study: In model experiments, roughly one uniquely barcoded TCR beta cDNA molecule per two T cells was captured by template switching. To track age-related changes in TCR beta repertoire diversity, the study relied on deep sequencing normalized with unique cDNA molecular identifiers. The donors were divided into four age groups: young (average approximately 15 years), middle-aged (approximately 39), aged (around 67) and long-lived (about 80). Donors of different ages were randomly distributed across sequencing lanes to avoid experimental bias. For two donors (one aged 18 to 29 and one aged 80 or older), the study analyzed two additional independent replicas of 1 million unique cDNA reads from the same blood draw. Findings and caveats that apply to the study as a whole: The long-lived group showed more naive CD4+ T cells, fewer expanded clones and increased TCR diversity than the aged group, suggesting age selection. Because profiling used bulk unsorted PBMCs, naive and antigen-experienced compartments could not be compared conclusively. Estimates of total diversity based on one million sequenced T cells were considered lower bounds and underestimates. Because the CMV infection status of the donors was unknown, age-related changes in expanded clonotypes may potentially have been confounded. Observed TCR beta diversity correlated strongly with the percentage of naive T cells measured by flow cytometry. Observed TCR beta diversity per million T cells fell roughly linearly with age, and a significant reduction was already apparent by age around 39.

Measured from the cysteine to the phenylalanine, the CDR3 is 15 residues long. Only CDR3 DNA is held: 45 bases, read in frame from base 1. In the germline V gene (reference sequence), CDR1 corresponds to LNHNV and CDR2 to YYDKDF. Library construction relied on 5' RACE. TCRdb lists the instrument as Illumina HiSeq 2500. A second PCR of about 7 to 12 cycles was run with a J-beta primer mix and a sample-barcoded 5' primer. A template-switch 5' adaptor carrying 12 random nucleotides introduced a unique molecular identifier onto each TCR beta cDNA molecule. Each sample yielded at least 2.5 million CDR3-containing paired-end reads. All of the RNA was converted into first-strand cDNA using the Mint cDNA synthesis kit, with a TRBC-specific oligonucleotide serving as the primer. All cDNA was treated with uracil-DNA glycosylase and then went through a first 18-cycle PCR with the universal primers M1SS and BC2_uni_R. Per the original workflow: For normalization, 1 million high-quality reads were randomly selected from each sample, with every read carrying a distinct molecular identifier. Reads sharing molecular identifiers were discarded rather than binned into consensus sequences. MiTCR, set to a Q25 quality threshold and the strictest error-elimination algorithm, was used for CDR3 identification, clonotype clustering and error correction. A nonparametric unseen species model with Euler transformation was used to estimate a lower bound on total TCR beta diversity. TCRdb passed the public sequencing reads through fastp at Q25 and MiXCR, retaining productive beta sequences. Rows are unified per CDR3 protein, each entry keeping the most common DNA and genes. These V and J calls rely on TCRdb rather than the paper's analysis. The sample profile shows about 1.5 million distinct CDR3 sequences; roughly 45% of them were found once. The top ten clonotypes cover under 8% of the sample.

This chain is built from TRBV15 and TRBJ2-1, with 8 bases aligning to TRBD2. The sequence derives from a woman aged 18-29 years in good health. Sequencing input: blood. In nucleotide form, the sequence is TGTGCCACCAGCCGAGAAGCGGGGGACTACAATGAGCAGTTCTTC. It translates to CATSREAGDYNEQFF.